The rows below give T cell receptor beta chains drawn from one sample of a study of early T cells in non-severe SARS-CoV-2 infection. TCRdb re-derived calls from the 5' RACE reads in MiXCR, one entry per CDR3 protein. The sample holds 65,000 to 80,000 distinct CDR3 sequences, roughly 12% seen once. The sequencing input was whole blood. The receptors were gathered from an adult who was a healthcare worker with PCR-confirmed SARS-CoV-2 infection or an uninfected control (not recorded which). CDR3s include the opening cysteine and the closing phenylalanine or tryptophan. A D gene is named only where the DNA matches it firmly. Clone size, where shown, is once, few, many, or a class for clones that have expanded.

v_call: TRBV28; cdr3_length: 17; clone_size: many; j_call: TRBJ1-5; d_call: TRBD1; cdr3_nt: TGTGCCAGCAGTTTAAGATTAGGACAGGGGGCGGAGCAGCCCCAGCATTTT; cdr3_aa: CASSLRLGQGAEQPQHF
v_call: TRBV18; cdr3_length: 15; clone_size: few; j_call: TRBJ2-7; d_call: TRBD1; cdr3_nt: TGTGCCAGCTCAATTCTTCAGGGGGCGCGGGACGAGCAGTACTTC; cdr3_aa: CASSILQGARDEQYF
v_call: TRBV5-1; cdr3_length: 14; clone_size: NA; j_call: TRBJ1-2; d_call: TRBD1; cdr3_nt: TGCGCCAGCAGCCTGGGACAGGGGGGCTATGGCTACACCTTC; cdr3_aa: CASSLGQGGYGYTF
v_call: TRBV28; cdr3_length: 15; clone_size: NA; j_call: TRBJ1-2; d_call: TRBD1; cdr3_nt: TGTGCCAGCAGTCAACCGGGACAGGGGGAGTATGGCTACACCTTC; cdr3_aa: CASSQPGQGEYGYTF
v_call: TRBV7-9; cdr3_length: 13; clone_size: NA; j_call: TRBJ1-1; d_call: NA; cdr3_nt: TGTGCCAGCAGCTTACAAGGGATGCATGAAGCTTTCTTT; cdr3_aa: CASSLQGMHEAFF
v_call: TRBV5-6; cdr3_length: 14; clone_size: many; j_call: TRBJ1-2; d_call: NA; cdr3_nt: TGTGCCAGCAGAATTCCAGGGGATGCTGATGGCTACACCTTC; cdr3_aa: CASRIPGDADGYTF
v_call: TRBV4-3; cdr3_length: 17; clone_size: few; j_call: TRBJ2-1; d_call: TRBD2; cdr3_nt: TGCGCCAGCAGCCAAGATCGAAGGACTAGCGGATACAATGAGCAGTTCTTC; cdr3_aa: CASSQDRRTSGYNEQFF
v_call: TRBV7-2; cdr3_length: 16; clone_size: NA; j_call: TRBJ2-5; d_call: TRBD2; cdr3_nt: TGTGCCAGCAGCCGGCAGACTAGCGGGGGCGTAGAGACCCAGTACTTC; cdr3_aa: CASSRQTSGGVETQYF
v_call: TRBV7-6; cdr3_length: 14; clone_size: NA; j_call: TRBJ2-3; d_call: NA; cdr3_nt: TGTGCCAGCAGCTTAATGAAGTGGCCAGATACGCAGTATTTT; cdr3_aa: CASSLMKWPDTQYF
v_call: TRBV6-1; cdr3_length: 14; clone_size: NA; j_call: TRBJ2-1; d_call: TRBD1; cdr3_nt: TGTGCCAGCAGTGAAGCGACAGGGGGTAATGAGCAGTTCTTC; cdr3_aa: CASSEATGGNEQFF
v_call: TRBV20-1; cdr3_length: 13; clone_size: NA; j_call: TRBJ2-3; d_call: NA; cdr3_nt: TGCAGTGCTACCCATCAAAGGGGTAATACGCAGTATTTT; cdr3_aa: CSATHQRGNTQYF
v_call: TRBV14; cdr3_length: 15; clone_size: NA; j_call: TRBJ1-2; d_call: NA; cdr3_nt: TGTGCCAGCAGCCAGAGGACGGGAAAAGGCTATGGCTACACCTTC; cdr3_aa: CASSQRTGKGYGYTF
v_call: TRBV24-1; cdr3_length: 13; clone_size: many; j_call: TRBJ2-1; d_call: NA; cdr3_nt: TGTGCCACCAGTGACCTTGCCTACAATGAGCAGTTCTTC; cdr3_aa: CATSDLAYNEQFF